This is a list of T cell receptor beta chains from one sample in a study of blood T cell repertoires in COVID-19. The table came from immunoSEQ multiplex PCR; TCRdb's copy has only in-frame clones and leaves some out. The repertoire consists of more than 250,000 clones, with 85% to 90% occurring once and the leading ten covering roughly 6%. The source material was peripheral blood. These receptors were collected from a woman in her fifties or sixties with COVID-19, enrolled during active disease. CDR3s include the opening cysteine and the closing phenylalanine or tryptophan. The D gene is left open where the match is weak. A clone size is listed for some rows: how often the clone was seen (once, few, many), or a class if it is expanded.

TRBV11-2	NA	NA	TRBJ1-4	CASSLSGGWSTNEKLFF	TGTGCCAGCAGCTTATCGGGGGGGTGGTCAACTAATGAAAAACTGTTTTTT
TRBV7-9	NA	NA	TRBJ2-3	CASSFRRPGSRRTQYF	TGTGCCAGCAGCTTTCGGAGGCCCGGGAGCAGGAGGACGCAGTATTTT
TRBV23-1	NA	NA	TRBJ1-1	CASSQTPKQLNTEAFF	TGCGCCAGCAGTCAAACACCAAAACAGTTAAACACTGAAGCTTTCTTT
TRBV11-2	NA	NA	TRBJ2-2	CASSLVPGLGIDTGELFF	TGTGCCAGCAGCTTAGTCCCAGGTCTTGGAATTGACACCGGGGAGCTGTTTTTT
TRBV29-1	TRBD1	NA	TRBJ2-3	CSVRGQGRTDTQYF	TGCAGCGTAAGGGGACAGGGGAGAACAGATACGCAGTATTTT
TRBV12-3/TRBV12-4	NA	NA	TRBJ2-5	CASTTVGETQYF	TGTGCCAGCACAACGGTTGGAGAGACCCAGTACTTC
TRBV28	NA	once	TRBJ1-2	CASSFPKDRGGCTF	TGTGCCAGCAGTTTCCCCAAAGATAGGGGCGGTTGTACCTTC
TRBV30	NA	NA	TRBJ1-2	CAWSRFSSGINYGYTF	TGTGCCTGGAGCCGGTTTTCGTCAGGTATTAACTATGGCTACACCTTC
TRBV19	TRBD2	NA	TRBJ2-1	CASSTPPAGRANEQFF	TGTGCCAGTAGTACCCCGCCAGCCGGGAGGGCCAATGAGCAGTTCTTC
TRBV29-1	TRBD1	NA	TRBJ2-3	CSVERGLGTDTQYF	TGCAGCGTTGAAAGGGGGCTTGGCACAGATACGCAGTATTTT
TRBV19	NA	NA	TRBJ2-2	CASSGPGQSNTGELFF	TGTGCCAGTAGTGGACCGGGACAATCGAACACCGGGGAGCTGTTTTTT
TRBV27	TRBD2	once	TRBJ2-7	CASSAFRLTSAVHLYEQYF	TGTGCCAGCAGTGCCTTCCGTCTGACTAGCGCCGTACATCTCTACGAGCAGTACTTC
TRBV24-1	TRBD1	NA	TRBJ2-7	CATSDPGQGFYEQYF	TGTGCCACCAGTGATCCGGGACAGGGGTTCTACGAGCAGTACTTC
TRBV7-3	NA	NA	TRBJ2-1	CASSLTADGEQFF	TGTGCCAGCAGCTTAACGGCGGATGGTGAGCAGTTCTTC
TRBV10-1	TRBD1	once	TRBJ2-7	CASSPGQGDEQYF	TGCGCCAGTTCCCCGGGACAGGGGGACGAGCAGTACTTC
TRBV11-3	TRBD1	NA	TRBJ2-1	CASSGGGTGGLNEQFF	TGTGCCAGCAGCGGTGGGGGGACAGGGGGCTTGAATGAGCAGTTCTTC
TRBV7-3	NA	NA	TRBJ1-5	CASSLSGTGQPQHF	TGTGCCAGCAGCTTAAGCGGGACCGGACAGCCCCAGCATTTT
TRBV7-8	NA	once	TRBJ2-1	CASTPKRTSSEQFF	TGTGCCAGCACTCCGAAACGGACTTCTTCTGAGCAGTTCTTC
TRBV30	TRBD1	NA	TRBJ1-2	CAWSLPRTGEHGYTF	TGTGCCTGGAGTCTACCTCGGACAGGGGAACATGGCTACACCTTC
TRBV6-5	NA	NA	TRBJ1-2	CATHPPGLWGYTF	TGTGCCACTCACCCTCCGGGACTCTGGGGCTACACCTTC
TRBV9	NA	NA	TRBJ1-6	CASKRGGADYNSPLHF	TGTGCCAGCAAAAGGGGGGGCGCGGACTATAATTCACCCCTCCACTTT
TRBV25-1	NA	NA	TRBJ2-7	CASNPTRTYEQYF	TGTGCCAGCAATCCGACAAGGACCTACGAGCAGTACTTC
TRBV5-1	TRBD1	NA	TRBJ2-7	CASGTGGYEQYF	TGCGCCAGCGGGACAGGGGGCTACGAGCAGTACTTC
TRBV21-1	NA	NA	TRBJ1-5	CASSKVAGQGYNRSNQPQHF	TGTGCCAGCAGCAAAGTTGCGGGACAGGGGTATAACAGGAGCAATCAGCCCCAGCATTTT
TRBV5-1	TRBD2	NA	TRBJ2-3	CASSLAAGLAGADTQYF	TGCGCCAGCAGCTTGGCCGCGGGACTAGCGGGAGCAGATACGCAGTATTTT
TRBV19	TRBD1	NA	TRBJ1-1	CASTGQVSGRWGTSVNTEAFF	TGTGCCAGTACCGGACAGGTTTCTGGGAGATGGGGCACCTCCGTGAACACTGAAGCTTTCTTT
TRBV11-3	NA	NA	TRBJ1-1	CASSPGGVNTEAFF	TGTGCCAGCAGCCCCGGCGGGGTAAACACTGAAGCTTTCTTT
TRBV5-5	NA	once	TRBJ1-2	CASSLDGDGYTF	TGTGCCAGCAGCTTGGACGGGGATGGCTACACCTTC
TRBV7-2	TRBD1	NA	TRBJ2-2	CASSLEGQGAFGELFF	TGTGCCAGCAGCTTAGAAGGGCAGGGGGCTTTCGGGGAGCTGTTTTTT
TRBV5-4	TRBD1	NA	TRBJ1-1	CASSRDRGLSYEAFF	TGTGCCAGCAGCCGGGACAGGGGGCTATCTTATGAAGCTTTCTTT